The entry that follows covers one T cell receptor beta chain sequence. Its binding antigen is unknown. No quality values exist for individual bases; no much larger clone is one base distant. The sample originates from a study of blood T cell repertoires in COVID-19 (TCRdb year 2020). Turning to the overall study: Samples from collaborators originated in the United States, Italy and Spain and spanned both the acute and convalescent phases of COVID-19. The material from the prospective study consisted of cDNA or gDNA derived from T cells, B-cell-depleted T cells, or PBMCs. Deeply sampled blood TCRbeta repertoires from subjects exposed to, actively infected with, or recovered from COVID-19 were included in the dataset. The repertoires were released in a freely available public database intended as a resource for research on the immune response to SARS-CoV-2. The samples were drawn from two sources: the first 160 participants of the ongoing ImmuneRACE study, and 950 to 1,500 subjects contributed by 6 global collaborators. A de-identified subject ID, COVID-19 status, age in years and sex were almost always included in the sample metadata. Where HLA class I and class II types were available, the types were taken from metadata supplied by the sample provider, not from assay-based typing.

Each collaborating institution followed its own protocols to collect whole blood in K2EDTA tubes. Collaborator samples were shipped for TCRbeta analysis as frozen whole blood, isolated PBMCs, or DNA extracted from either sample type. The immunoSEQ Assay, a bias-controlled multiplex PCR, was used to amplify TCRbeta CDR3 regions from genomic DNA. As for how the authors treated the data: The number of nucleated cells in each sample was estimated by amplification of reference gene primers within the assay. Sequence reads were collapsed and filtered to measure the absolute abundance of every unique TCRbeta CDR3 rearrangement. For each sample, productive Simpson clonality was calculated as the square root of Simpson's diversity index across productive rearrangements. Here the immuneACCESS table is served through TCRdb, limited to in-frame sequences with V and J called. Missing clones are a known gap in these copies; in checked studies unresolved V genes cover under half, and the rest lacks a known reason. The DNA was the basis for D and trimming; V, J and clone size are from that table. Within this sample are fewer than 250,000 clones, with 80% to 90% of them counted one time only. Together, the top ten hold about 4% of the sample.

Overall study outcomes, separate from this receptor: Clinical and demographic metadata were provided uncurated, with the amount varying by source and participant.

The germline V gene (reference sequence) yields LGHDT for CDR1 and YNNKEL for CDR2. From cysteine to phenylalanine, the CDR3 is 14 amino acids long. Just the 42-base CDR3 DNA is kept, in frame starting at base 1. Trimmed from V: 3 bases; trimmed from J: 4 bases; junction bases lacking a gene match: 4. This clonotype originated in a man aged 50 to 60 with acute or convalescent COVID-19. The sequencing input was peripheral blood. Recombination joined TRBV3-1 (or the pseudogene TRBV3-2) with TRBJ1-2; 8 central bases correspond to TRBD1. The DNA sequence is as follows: TGTGCCAGCAGCCACGGGACAGGTACCTATGGCTACACCTTC. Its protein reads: CASSHGTGTYGYTF.